What follows are 2 T cell receptor beta chains derived from one specimen sequenced in a study of vaccination and CD4 T cells after COVID-19. Time point noted: late sampling 161 to 241 days after vaccination in a few convalescent patients. Treatment in this sample: approximately nine-day PBMC culture with coronavirus spike peptide pools or control peptides (ViraFEST assay). These receptors have no identified antigens. Sequenced with the Oncomine TCR Beta short-read assay was DNA taken from cultured CD4+ T cells. TCRdb reanalysed the PCR reads using MiXCR and keeps one entry per CDR3 protein. The sample lists 25,000 to 30,000 distinct CDR3 sequences, about 35% seen once, with roughly 3.5% in the top ten. This specimen consisted of CD4+ T cells from blood, cultured in vitro, obtained about 7 months after SARS-CoV-2 vaccination. The receptors originated from a human donor who had recovered from COVID-19.

A few counts support this clonotype. This chain joins TRBV6-2 or TRBV6-3 and TRBJ2-5; the match to TRBD2 covers 9 bases. Germline V gene lookup returns CDR1 MNHEY and CDR2 SVGEGT. The CDR3 extends over 15 amino acids. Unmatched junction bases numbered 8, after V lost 5 bases and J lost 4 bases. Here the CDR3 reads CASSTGTSFIETQYF. The CDR3 DNA sequence: TGTGCCAGCAGTACAGGGACTAGCTTTATAGAGACCCAGTACTTC.

This clonotype has a handful of counts. This chain connects TRBV7-9 to TRBJ2-7, with D unresolved. V lost 0 bases to trimming and J lost 6 bases, with 9 bases between them. The CDR3 has 13 amino acids. Per the germline V gene, CDR1 is SEHNR and CDR2 is FQNEAQ (reference sequence). The CDR3 loop is CASSLAGWGEQYF. In nucleotides, the CDR3 is TGTGCCAGCAGCTTAGCAGGGTGGGGCGAGCAGTACTTC.